The rows below give T cell receptor beta chains drawn from one sample of a study of T cell responses to AZD1222 COVID-19 vaccine. Clones were sequenced by immunoSEQ multiplex PCR, and TCRdb holds only the in-frame ones, with some missing. The table records 150,000 or so clones, 94% of them present only once. Sample: peripheral blood, taken 28 days after the second AZD1222 dose. These receptor sequences come from an adult who received the AZD1222 COVID-19 vaccine. Each CDR3 is given with its conserved first and last residue. D genes are given only for firm matches. Some rows have no size entry. The others give once, few or many, or a class for an expanded clone.

d_gene: NA
abundance: NA
j_gene: TRBJ2-3
v_gene: TRBV19
CDR3aa: CASSLGDSSTDTQYF
CDR3nt: TGTGCCAGTAGTTTAGGGGACTCCAGCACAGATACGCAGTATTTT

d_gene: NA
abundance: NA
j_gene: TRBJ2-1
v_gene: TRBV6-5
CDR3aa: CASSRLESGGEFF
CDR3nt: TGTGCCAGCAGTAGACTAGAGTCGGGTGGGGAGTTCTTC

d_gene: NA
abundance: NA
j_gene: TRBJ2-7
v_gene: TRBV7-7
CDR3aa: CASSLGQNYEQYF
CDR3nt: TGTGCCAGCAGCTTAGGACAGAACTACGAGCAGTACTTC

d_gene: TRBD1
abundance: NA
j_gene: TRBJ1-2
v_gene: TRBV6-6
CDR3aa: CASRPTGQNYGYTF
CDR3nt: TGTGCCAGCAGACCAACGGGACAGAACTATGGCTACACCTTC

d_gene: NA
abundance: once
j_gene: TRBJ1-2
v_gene: TRBV7-2
CDR3aa: CASSLAQGQGSGYTF
CDR3nt: TGTGCCAGCAGCTTAGCGCAAGGGCAGGGCAGTGGCTACACCTTC

d_gene: TRBD2
abundance: NA
j_gene: TRBJ2-7
v_gene: TRBV28
CDR3aa: CASRQTSGRAYEQYF
CDR3nt: TGTGCCAGCAGGCAGACTAGCGGGAGGGCCTACGAGCAGTACTTC

d_gene: NA
abundance: NA
j_gene: TRBJ2-6
v_gene: TRBV6-5
CDR3aa: CASRARAGANVLTF
CDR3nt: TGTGCCAGCAGGGCAAGGGCCGGGGCCAACGTCCTGACTTTC

d_gene: TRBD1
abundance: NA
j_gene: TRBJ1-5
v_gene: TRBV2
CDR3aa: CASRGQGIGNQPQHF
CDR3nt: TGTGCCAGCAGGGGACAGGGAATTGGCAATCAGCCCCAGCATTTT

d_gene: NA
abundance: NA
j_gene: TRBJ1-1
v_gene: TRBV5-1
CDR3aa: CASSAGRNTEAFF
CDR3nt: TGCGCCAGCAGCGCGGGACGGAACACTGAAGCTTTCTTT

d_gene: NA
abundance: NA
j_gene: TRBJ1-2
v_gene: TRBV24-1
CDR3aa: CATSDPQRNGYTF
CDR3nt: TGTGCCACCAGTGATCCTCAGAGGAACGGCTACACCTTC

d_gene: TRBD1
abundance: NA
j_gene: TRBJ1-5
v_gene: TRBV19
CDR3aa: CASSLGTGNQPQHF
CDR3nt: TGTGCCAGTAGCCTAGGGACAGGCAATCAGCCCCAGCATTTT

d_gene: TRBD2
abundance: NA
j_gene: TRBJ2-1
v_gene: TRBV28
CDR3aa: CASSSSGRAWNEQFF
CDR3nt: TGTGCCAGCAGTTCGAGCGGGAGGGCCTGGAATGAGCAGTTCTTC

d_gene: TRBD1
abundance: NA
j_gene: TRBJ1-1
v_gene: TRBV5-5
CDR3aa: CASSPGTGRGTEAFF
CDR3nt: TGTGCCAGCAGCCCCGGGACAGGGAGAGGCACTGAAGCTTTCTTT

d_gene: TRBD1
abundance: NA
j_gene: TRBJ2-1
v_gene: TRBV23-1
CDR3aa: CASSQLTGEYVNEQFF
CDR3nt: TGCGCCAGCAGTCAACTTACAGGGGAGTACGTCAATGAGCAGTTCTTC

d_gene: NA
abundance: NA
j_gene: TRBJ2-3
v_gene: TRBV4-2
CDR3aa: CASSQIGVGTDTQYF
CDR3nt: TGTGCCAGCAGCCAAATAGGGGTTGGCACAGATACGCAGTATTTT

d_gene: NA
abundance: NA
j_gene: TRBJ1-1
v_gene: TRBV7-2
CDR3aa: CASSPRAAMNTEAFF
CDR3nt: TGTGCCAGCAGCCCGAGAGCAGCCATGAACACTGAAGCTTTCTTT

d_gene: NA
abundance: once
j_gene: TRBJ1-1
v_gene: TRBV18
CDR3aa: CASSPQDSGAEAFF
CDR3nt: TGTGCCAGCTCACCACAGGACAGTGGTGCTGAAGCTTTCTTT

d_gene: NA
abundance: NA
j_gene: TRBJ2-7
v_gene: TRBV11-2
CDR3aa: CASSLVGRPYEQYF
CDR3nt: TGTGCCAGCAGCTTGGTCGGGAGACCCTACGAGCAGTACTTC

d_gene: NA
abundance: once
j_gene: TRBJ1-5
v_gene: TRBV2
CDR3aa: CASTLEWGQPQHF
CDR3nt: TGTGCCAGCACTCTGGAGTGGGGGCAGCCCCAGCATTTT

d_gene: TRBD1
abundance: NA
j_gene: TRBJ2-1
v_gene: TRBV12-5
CDR3aa: CASGLSPRTGSHNEQFF
CDR3nt: TGTGCTAGTGGTTTGTCCCCTCGGACAGGGTCACACAATGAGCAGTTCTTC

d_gene: TRBD2
abundance: NA
j_gene: TRBJ2-2
v_gene: TRBV27
CDR3aa: CASGQLAANTGELFF
CDR3nt: TGTGCCAGCGGCCAACTAGCGGCGAACACCGGGGAGCTGTTTTTT

d_gene: NA
abundance: NA
j_gene: TRBJ1-6
v_gene: TRBV3-1/TRBV3-2
CDR3aa: CASSQGSNNSPLHF
CDR3nt: TGTGCCAGCAGCCAAGGTAGTAATAATTCACCCCTCCACTTT

d_gene: TRBD1
abundance: NA
j_gene: TRBJ2-7
v_gene: TRBV28
CDR3aa: CASSKGQFYEQYF
CDR3nt: TGTGCCAGCAGTAAGGGACAGTTCTACGAGCAGTACTTC

d_gene: NA
abundance: few
j_gene: TRBJ1-5
v_gene: TRBV11-2
CDR3aa: CASSSQGGGRSNQPQHF
CDR3nt: TGTGCCAGCAGCTCACAAGGTGGGGGGCGGAGCAATCAGCCCCAGCATTTT

d_gene: NA
abundance: NA
j_gene: TRBJ1-4
v_gene: TRBV5-1
CDR3aa: CASSLGQPGRLEKLFF
CDR3nt: TGCGCCAGCAGCTTGGGGCAGCCCGGCCGACTTGAAAAACTGTTTTTT

d_gene: NA
abundance: once
j_gene: TRBJ1-1
v_gene: TRBV28
CDR3aa: CASSLGGWGELNTEAFF
CDR3nt: TGTGCCAGCAGTTTAGGGGGGTGGGGAGAACTGAACACTGAAGCTTTCTTT

d_gene: NA
abundance: NA
j_gene: TRBJ2-3
v_gene: TRBV5-1
CDR3aa: CASSSPPDTQYF
CDR3nt: TGCGCCAGCAGCTCCCCCCCAGATACGCAGTATTTT

d_gene: NA
abundance: once
j_gene: TRBJ1-2
v_gene: TRBV4-3
CDR3aa: CASSQAGVYTF
CDR3nt: TGCGCCAGCAGCCAAGCAGGGGTCTACACCTTC

d_gene: NA
abundance: NA
j_gene: TRBJ1-4
v_gene: TRBV27
CDR3aa: CASSGTTTNEKLFF
CDR3nt: TGTGCCAGCAGTGGGACTACAACTAATGAAAAACTGTTTTTT

d_gene: NA
abundance: once
j_gene: TRBJ2-3
v_gene: TRBV3-1/TRBV3-2
CDR3aa: CASSLQGTDTQYF
CDR3nt: TGTGCCAGCAGCCTACAGGGCACAGATACGCAGTATTTT

d_gene: TRBD2
abundance: NA
j_gene: TRBJ2-3
v_gene: TRBV5-1
CDR3aa: CASSVSGRAGTDTQYF
CDR3nt: TGCGCCAGCAGCGTTAGCGGGAGGGCAGGCACAGATACGCAGTATTTT

d_gene: NA
abundance: NA
j_gene: TRBJ1-3
v_gene: TRBV6-6
CDR3aa: CASIGRGGSGNTIYF
CDR3nt: TGTGCCAGCATCGGACGAGGTGGCTCTGGAAACACCATATATTTT

d_gene: NA
abundance: once
j_gene: TRBJ2-3
v_gene: TRBV9
CDR3aa: CASSVADQGTQYF
CDR3nt: TGTGCCAGCAGCGTAGCAGACCAGGGCACGCAGTATTTT

d_gene: NA
abundance: NA
j_gene: TRBJ2-6
v_gene: TRBV7-8
CDR3aa: CASSLGVSGANVLTF
CDR3nt: TGTGCCAGCAGCTTAGGGGTTTCTGGGGCCAACGTCCTGACTTTC

d_gene: NA
abundance: NA
j_gene: TRBJ1-1
v_gene: TRBV6-5
CDR3aa: CASSLQGGDEAFF
CDR3nt: TGTGCCAGCAGTCTACAGGGAGGGGATGAAGCTTTCTTT

d_gene: NA
abundance: few
j_gene: TRBJ2-7
v_gene: TRBV11-2
CDR3aa: CASSPGGSWREQYF
CDR3nt: TGTGCCAGCAGCCCCGGAGGGTCCTGGAGGGAGCAGTACTTC

d_gene: TRBD1
abundance: NA
j_gene: TRBJ2-5
v_gene: TRBV23-1
CDR3aa: CASSQPGQGSPLAQETQYF
CDR3nt: TGCGCCAGCAGTCAACCGGGACAGGGGAGTCCTTTGGCCCAAGAGACCCAGTACTTC

d_gene: TRBD1
abundance: NA
j_gene: TRBJ1-2
v_gene: TRBV15
CDR3aa: CATSQNRGSYGYTF
CDR3nt: TGTGCCACCAGTCAAAACAGGGGTAGTTATGGCTACACCTTC

d_gene: TRBD1
abundance: NA
j_gene: TRBJ1-4
v_gene: TRBV6-4
CDR3aa: CASSDLRRQGDEKLFF
CDR3nt: TGTGCCAGCAGTGACCTCCGTCGACAGGGGGATGAAAAACTGTTTTTT

d_gene: TRBD2
abundance: NA
j_gene: TRBJ2-1
v_gene: TRBV24-1
CDR3aa: CATSDLPSGASYNEQFF
CDR3nt: TGTGCCACCAGTGATTTGCCTAGCGGAGCCTCCTACAATGAGCAGTTCTTC

d_gene: NA
abundance: NA
j_gene: TRBJ2-1
v_gene: TRBV4-2
CDR3aa: CASSQDSLSYNEQFF
CDR3nt: TGTGCCAGCAGCCAAGACAGCCTCTCCTACAATGAGCAGTTCTTC

d_gene: TRBD2
abundance: NA
j_gene: TRBJ2-3
v_gene: TRBV5-6
CDR3aa: CASSLKRDKITSTDTQYF
CDR3nt: TGTGCCAGCAGCTTGAAGCGGGATAAGATTACTAGCACAGATACGCAGTATTTT

d_gene: NA
abundance: NA
j_gene: TRBJ2-3
v_gene: TRBV5-1
CDR3aa: CASSLEWRSDTQYF
CDR3nt: TGCGCCAGCAGCTTGGAGTGGAGGTCAGATACGCAGTATTTT

d_gene: TRBD1
abundance: NA
j_gene: TRBJ1-1
v_gene: TRBV19
CDR3aa: CASSIQPGQGARTEAFF
CDR3nt: TGTGCCAGTAGTATTCAACCGGGACAGGGGGCGAGGACTGAAGCTTTCTTT

d_gene: NA
abundance: NA
j_gene: TRBJ2-3
v_gene: TRBV18
CDR3aa: CASSPLGLDTQYF
CDR3nt: TGTGCCAGCTCACCACTTGGATTGGATACGCAGTATTTT

d_gene: TRBD2
abundance: NA
j_gene: TRBJ2-1
v_gene: TRBV18
CDR3aa: CASSQTSGRSYNEQFF
CDR3nt: TGTGCCAGCTCACAGACTAGCGGGAGGTCCTACAATGAGCAGTTCTTC

d_gene: NA
abundance: NA
j_gene: TRBJ2-1
v_gene: TRBV18
CDR3aa: CASSRLGAGYNEQFF
CDR3nt: TGTGCCAGCTCCCGGCTAGGGGCGGGGTACAATGAGCAGTTCTTC

d_gene: TRBD1
abundance: NA
j_gene: TRBJ1-2
v_gene: TRBV27
CDR3aa: CASSAPGQGGFYGYTF
CDR3nt: TGTGCCAGCAGCGCACCAGGACAGGGTGGATTCTATGGCTACACCTTC